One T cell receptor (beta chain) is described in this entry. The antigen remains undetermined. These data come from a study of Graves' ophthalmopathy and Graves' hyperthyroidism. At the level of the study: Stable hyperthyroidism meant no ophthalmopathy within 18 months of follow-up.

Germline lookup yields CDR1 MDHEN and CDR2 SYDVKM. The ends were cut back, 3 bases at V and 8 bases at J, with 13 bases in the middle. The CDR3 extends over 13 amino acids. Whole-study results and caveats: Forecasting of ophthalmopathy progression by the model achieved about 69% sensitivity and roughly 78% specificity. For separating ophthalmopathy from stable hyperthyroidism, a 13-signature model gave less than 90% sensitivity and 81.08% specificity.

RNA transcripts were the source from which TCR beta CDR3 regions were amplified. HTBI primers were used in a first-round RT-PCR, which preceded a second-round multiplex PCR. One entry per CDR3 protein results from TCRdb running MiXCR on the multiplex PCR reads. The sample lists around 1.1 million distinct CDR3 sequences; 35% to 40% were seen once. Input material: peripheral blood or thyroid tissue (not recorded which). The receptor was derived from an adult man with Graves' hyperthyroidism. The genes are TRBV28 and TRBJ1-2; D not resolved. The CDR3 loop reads CASSFGAVRGYTF. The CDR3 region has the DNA TGTGCCAGCAGTTTTGGCGCGGTACGGGGCTACACCTTC.